The subject of this entry is one TCR beta chain. Naive-designated CD8 cells lacked CD45RO, were positively enriched for CCR7, and omitted terminally differentiated effector memory CD45RA+ cells. The entry originates in a study of shared clonotypes between healthy human individuals. Trimming removed 0 bases from V and 3 bases from J, with 7 bases in between. The CDR3 runs 14 residues. Per the germline V gene, CDR1 is MGHDK and CDR2 is SYGVNS. Produced via immunoSEQ multiplex PCR; TCRdb's table is partial and in-frame only. The table lists about 2.1 million clones, about 92% of them singletons. The sample consisted of naive CD8+ T cells from PBMCs. V usage is TRBV25-1 and J usage is TRBJ2-3; D is unresolved. The sequence derives from a man younger than 35 in good health. Some clones in this sample may be carry-over from other donors' samples. This CDR3 reads CASSEYRKTDTQYF. CDR3 coding DNA: TGTGCCAGCAGTGAATATCGGAAGACAGATACGCAGTATTTT. Filled out from reference TRBV25-1 and TRBJ2-3, the complete variable domain reads EADIYQTPRYLVIGTGKKITLECSQTMGHDKMYWYQQDPGMELHLIHYSYGVNSTEKGDLSSESTVSRIRTEHFPLTLESARPSHTSQYLCASSEYRKTDTQYFGPGTRLTVL.